The clone carrying this T cell receptor (beta chain) occurred once. The data originate from a study of blood T cells in healthy people across ages. The second PCR ran about 6 to 11 cycles with a sample-barcoded 5' primer and J-beta primers. A single record per CDR3 protein comes from TCRdb applying MiXCR to the 5' RACE reads. The table shows about 640,000 distinct CDR3 sequences, with roughly two fifths occurring only once. CDR3 length equals 12 residues. Germline CDR1 reads SGHTA; CDR2 reads FQGNSA. Trimming stripped 1 base from V and 9 bases from J, with 9 bases between. The TCR sequence derives from a man of 80 years or more in good health. The material sequenced was blood. The chain recombines TRBV7-2 with TRBJ2-5, with TRBD1 as a possible D gene (5 bases). CDR3 protein: CASSLGAQAQYF. CDR3 in DNA: TGTGCCAGCAGCTTAGGAGCACAGGCCCAGTACTTC. The full variable domain, with the rest looked up from reference TRBV7-2 and TRBJ2-5, is GAGVSQSPSNKVTEKGKDVELRCDPISGHTALYWYRQSLGQGLEFLIYFQGNSAPDKSGLPSDRFSAERTGGSVSTLTIQRTQQEDSAVYLCASSLGAQAQYFGPGTRLLVL.